The 8 T cell receptor beta chains in this list originate from one sample, sequenced in a study of T-cell memory formation after mild COVID-19 (dated by TCRdb to the early 2020s). The library was built by means of 5' RACE. Sequencer: Illumina NovaSeq 6000. The public reads were reprocessed in TCRdb via fastp at Q25 and MiXCR, keeping in-frame beta chains. Each entry merges the rows of one CDR3 protein and shows their most common DNA and genes. This sample lists roughly 180,000 distinct CDR3 sequences; under 20% were detected once. The top ten clonotypes cover roughly 4% of the sample. Specimen: PBMCs or a T cell subset sorted from them (not recorded which). These receptors were taken from a man younger than 35 who had mild COVID-19 (a few samples of this study predate the infection). The sample titles of this study are shuffled in the database, so cell type and time point are left out; the donor was told from shared clones.

This chain joins TRBV11-2 and TRBJ1-1; possibly TRBD1 for D (5 bases). V lost 6 bases and J 3 bases, leaving 11 bases between the germline ends. This CDR3 has 13 amino acids. Germline V gene data show CDR1 as SGHAT and CDR2 as FQNNGV. The DNA of the CDR3 is TGTGCCAGCAGTTTCAGGGTGGACACTGAAGCTTTCTTT. Its protein is CASSFRVDTEAFF.

The chain carries TRBV27 and TRBJ2-3, with D possibly TRBD1 on 5 matching bases. Trimming pared 5 bases from V and 6 bases from J, leaving 12 bases between. Germline V gene data show CDR1 as MNHEY and CDR2 as SMNVEV (reference sequence). This CDR3 has 13 residues. CDR3 region: CASSPRWGDTQYF. In DNA, the CDR3 is TGTGCCAGCAGTCCCCGATGGGGCGATACGCAGTATTTT.

This clonotype was observed a handful of times. V is TRBV24-1 and J is TRBJ2-3; D unclear. In germline, CDR1 is KGHDR, CDR2 SFDVKD. There are 13 residues in the CDR3. V was pared by 5 bases and J by 2 bases, with 7 bases between. The CDR3: CATSGVATDTQYF. The CDR3 DNA follows: TGTGCCACCAGTGGGGTCGCCACAGATACGCAGTATTTT.

The chain recombines TRBV6-5 with TRBJ1-6; 11 bases agree with TRBD1. This CDR3 spans 15 amino acids. CDR1 is MNHEY and CDR2 is SVGAGI in the germline V gene. Trimming removed 4 bases from V and 10 bases from J; junction bases left unmatched: 6. CDR3 DNA: TGTGCCAGCAGTTGGGGGGACAGGGGGGAATCACCCCTCCACTTT. It is translated as CASSWGDRGESPLHF.

This clonotype was found many times. This chain connects TRBV7-3 to TRBJ2-3; 9 bases align to TRBD2. CDR3 length equals 14 residues. From germline, CDR1 is SGHTA and CDR2 FQGTGA. V was clipped by 3 bases and J by 3 bases; unmatched bases: 1. The CDR3 DNA sequence: TGTGCCAGCAGCTTCGGACTAGCGACAGATACGCAGTATTTT. It is translated as CASSFGLATDTQYF.

This clonotype was seen a few times. The rearrangement links TRBV6-1 to TRBJ1-1; D unresolved. The CDR3 loop spans 13 amino acids. CDR1 is MNHNS and CDR2 is SASEGT in the germline V gene. Trimming pared 2 bases from V and 4 bases from J, leaving 8 bases between. The CDR3 DNA reads TGTGCCAGCAGTGAACCAGGAACCACTGAAGCTTTCTTT. The encoded protein is CASSEPGTTEAFF.

As regards this clonotype: The junction departs from the called germline gene at one end, perhaps through a read error. J is TRBJ1-6 and V is TRBV6-5; weak D call: TRBD1 (5 bases). The germline V gene has CDR1 MNHEY and CDR2 SVGAGI. The CDR3 runs 17 residues. CDR3 bases: TGTGCCAGCAGTTACTCTTCGGCAGGGAGAAATAATTCACCACTCCACTTT. Translated: CASSYSSAGRNNSPLHF.

In its sample, this clonotype was seen a few times. The rearrangement links TRBV5-5 to TRBJ2-7; D call uncertain. Germline V gives CDR1 SGHKS, CDR2 YYEKEE (reference sequence). The CDR3 contains 16 residues. Trimming shortened V by 0 bases and J by 0 bases, and 13 bases separated the two germline ends. This CDR3 reads CASSLVSGLGSYEQYV. The CDR3 nucleotides are TGTGCCAGCAGCTTGGTATCCGGGTTGGGCTCCTACGAGCAGTACGTC.